This T cell receptor beta chain was sequenced during a study of post-analysis software for immune sequencing data. Unique molecular identifiers were carried by the TCR beta cDNA libraries. MiXCR was run by TCRdb on the PCR reads, yielding one entry per CDR3 protein. The data contain over 300,000 distinct CDR3 sequences, 30% to 45% of them seen just once; the ten biggest clones take up around 15%. The sequencing input was blood. The sequence derives from a girl aged 5 to 17 with multiple sclerosis.

CDR3 in DNA: TGCAGCGTTGCGATAGGGACTAGAGAAGATACGCAGTATTTT. It specifies CSVAIGTREDTQYF. The chain carries TRBV29-1 and TRBJ2-3; TRBD2 matches 8 bases. Looked up from germline, CDR1 is SQVTM and CDR2 is ANQGSEA. V shed 4 bases and J 5 bases; nucleotides not matched to a gene: 8. CDR3 length: 14 residues.